The clone carrying this TCR beta chain was detected only a few times. Its antigen is not identified. TCRdb redid the calling of the 5' RACE reads with MiXCR, one entry per CDR3 protein. Among 200,000 to 250,000 distinct CDR3 sequences listed, around 16% were seen once. Trimming cost V 1 base and J 5 bases, with 6 bases left between them. CDR1 MGHRA and CDR2 YSYEKL come from the germline V gene. The CDR3 spans 13 residues. This sample stems from a study of CD8 T cells in ankylosing spondylitis. Study-level points and caveats: Characteristic, it appeared, of ankylosing spondylitis blood was a TCR beta motif of roughly eight highly homologous variants.

The sequencing input was blood, either unsorted or a sorted T cell fraction (not recorded which). The chain uses TRBV4-1 and TRBJ1-5; D gene unclear. This receptor was obtained from a male donor with ankylosing spondylitis. The CDR3 is CASSQAWDQPQHF. CDR3 nucleotide sequence: TGCGCCAGCAGCCAAGCATGGGATCAGCCCCAGCATTTT.